The sample holds a few counts of the clone carrying this T cell receptor beta chain. The target antigen is unknown. TCRdb processed the reads anew with MiXCR; each CDR3 protein has one entry. The sample lists roughly 3,900 distinct CDR3 sequences, about 16% occurring once. The source of the sample is a study of liver allograft versus peripheral blood T cells. Study details: Transplanted livers held T cell receptor repertoires, and these were compared with repertoires in recipients' peripheral blood.

Regarding the study as a whole: Intra-allograft T cell receptor repertoires in the liver reportedly differed from peripheral blood repertoires.

Between the trimmed V and J ends, which lost 5 bases and 0 bases, there was a span of 4 bases. CDR1 MDHEN and CDR2 SYDVKM come from the germline V gene. The CDR3 spans 12 residues. The receptor was derived from a human patient who had a liver transplant. Some T cells may trace back to the graft donor. The V gene is TRBV28, the J gene TRBJ1-1; no clear D gene. The CDR3 loop reads CASSPLNTEAFF. The CDR3 DNA reads as TGTGCCAGCAGTCCATTGAACACTGAAGCTTTCTTT.